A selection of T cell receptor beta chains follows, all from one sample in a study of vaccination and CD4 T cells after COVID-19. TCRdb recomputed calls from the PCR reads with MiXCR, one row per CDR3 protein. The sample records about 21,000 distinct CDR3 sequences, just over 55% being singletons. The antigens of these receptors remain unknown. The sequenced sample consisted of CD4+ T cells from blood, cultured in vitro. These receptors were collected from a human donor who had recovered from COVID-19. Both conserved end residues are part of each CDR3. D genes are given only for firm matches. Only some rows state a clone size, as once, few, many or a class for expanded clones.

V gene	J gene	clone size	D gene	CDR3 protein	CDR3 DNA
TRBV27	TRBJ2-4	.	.	CASSLLGLDKNIQYF	TGTGCCAGCAGTTTATTAGGGCTGGACAAAAACATTCAGTACTTC
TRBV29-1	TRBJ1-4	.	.	CSVREEKLFF	TGCAGCGTCCGAGAAGAAAAACTGTTTTTT
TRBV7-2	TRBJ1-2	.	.	CASSLTSGIRGYTF	TGTGCCAGCAGCTTAACATCTGGGATAAGGGGCTACACCTTC
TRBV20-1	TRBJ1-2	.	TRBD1	CSAHERQGSGYTF	TGCAGTGCCCATGAACGACAGGGAAGTGGCTACACCTTC
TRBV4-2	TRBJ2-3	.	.	CASSQVLGEADTDTQYF	TGTGCCAGCAGCCAAGTACTGGGGGAGGCAGACACAGATACGCAGTATTTT
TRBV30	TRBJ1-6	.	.	CAWSYSYNSPLHF	TGTGCCTGGAGTTATAGCTATAATTCACCCCTCCACTTT
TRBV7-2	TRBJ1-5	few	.	CASSLVNQDQPQHF	TGTGCCAGCAGCTTAGTGAACCAGGATCAGCCCCAGCATTTT
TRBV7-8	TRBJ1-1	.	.	CASSLEPKNTEAFF	TGTGCCAGCAGCTTAGAACCGAAGAACACTGAAGCTTTCTTT
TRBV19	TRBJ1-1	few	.	CASSYLENTEAFF	TGTGCCAGTAGTTATCTCGAGAACACTGAAGCTTTCTTT
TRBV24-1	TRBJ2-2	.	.	CATSEGGYTGELFF	TGTGCCACCAGTGAAGGGGGGTACACCGGGGAGCTGTTTTTT
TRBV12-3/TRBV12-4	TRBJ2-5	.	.	CASSLSRVRETQYF	TGTGCCAGCAGTTTAAGCAGGGTTCGGGAGACCCAGTACTTC
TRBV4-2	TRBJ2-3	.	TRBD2	CASSSQLAGPTTDTQYF	TGTGCCAGCAGCTCACAACTAGCGGGACCCACCACAGATACGCAGTATTTT
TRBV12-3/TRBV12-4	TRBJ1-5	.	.	CASSLPPDQPQHF	TGTGCCAGCAGTTTACCCCCTGATCAGCCCCAGCATTTT
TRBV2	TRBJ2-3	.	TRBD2	CASRPDLAGASTDTQYF	TGTGCCAGCAGACCAGACTTAGCGGGAGCCTCCACAGATACGCAGTATTTT
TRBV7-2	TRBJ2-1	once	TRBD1	CASSLSNRGQNEQFF	TGTGCCAGCAGCTTGTCGAACAGGGGGCAGAATGAGCAGTTCTTC
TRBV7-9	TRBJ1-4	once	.	CASSRTAPTNEKLFF	TGTGCCAGCAGCCGGACAGCCCCAACTAATGAAAAACTGTTTTTT
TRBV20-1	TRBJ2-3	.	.	CSASGKAIADTQYF	TGCAGTGCTAGCGGGAAGGCAATTGCAGATACGCAGTATTTT
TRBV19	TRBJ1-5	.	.	CASSMGGNQPQHF	TGTGCCAGTAGTATGGGGGGCAATCAGCCCCAGCATTTT
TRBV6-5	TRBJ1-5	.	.	CASSYRPPFGSYSNQPQHF	TGTGCCAGCAGTTACAGGCCGCCCTTTGGGAGTTATAGCAATCAGCCCCAGCATTTT
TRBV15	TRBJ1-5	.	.	CATSSGGRDQNQPQHF	TGTGCCACCAGCAGCGGGGGTAGGGACCAGAATCAGCCCCAGCATTTT
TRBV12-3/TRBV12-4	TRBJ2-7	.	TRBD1	CASSFSGGVYEQHF	TGTGCCAGCAGTTTTTCAGGGGGCGTCTACGAGCAGCACTTC
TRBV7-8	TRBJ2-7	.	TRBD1	CASSLAGTGVHEQYF	TGTGCCAGCAGCTTAGCCGGGACAGGGGTTCACGAGCAGTACTTC
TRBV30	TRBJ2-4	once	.	CAWSSVWVNIQYF	TGTGCCTGGAGTAGCGTGTGGGTAAACATTCAGTACTTC
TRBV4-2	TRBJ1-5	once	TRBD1	CASSQDRGQGENQPQHF	TGTGCCAGCAGCCAAGATCGGGGACAGGGGGAAAATCAGCCCCAGCATTTT
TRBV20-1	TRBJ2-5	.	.	CSASGQFQETQYF	TGCAGTGCTAGCGGACAATTCCAAGAGACCCAGTACTTC
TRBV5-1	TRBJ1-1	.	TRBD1	CASSMTGQGLNTEAFF	TGCGCCAGCAGCATGACCGGACAGGGGCTTAACACTGAAGCTTTCTTT
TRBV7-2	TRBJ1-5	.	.	CASSSGRGLEPQHF	TGTGCCAGCAGCTCCGGACGGGGATTGGAGCCCCAGCATTTT
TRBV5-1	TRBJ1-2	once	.	CASSPLQGNTEAFFGQGYTF	.
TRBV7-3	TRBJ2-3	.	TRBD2	CASSLNSGGTDTQYF	TGTGCCAGCAGCTTAAATAGCGGGGGCACAGATACGCAGTATTTT
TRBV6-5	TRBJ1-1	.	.	CASSYSGGLEAFF	TGTGCCAGCAGTTACTCCGGCGGGTTAGAAGCTTTCTTT
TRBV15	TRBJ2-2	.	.	CATSRSPRADTGELFF	TGTGCCACCAGCAGATCCCCCAGGGCTGACACCGGGGAGCTGTTTTTT
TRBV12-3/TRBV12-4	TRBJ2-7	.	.	CASSLKGGSEQYF	TGTGCCAGCAGTTTAAAGGGGGGCTCCGAGCAGTACTTC
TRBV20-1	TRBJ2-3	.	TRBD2	CSARDRTSGSNTQYF	TGCAGTGCTAGAGATAGGACTAGCGGGAGCAATACGCAGTATTTT
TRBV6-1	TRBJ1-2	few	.	CASSPGGHGYTF	TGTGCCAGCAGTCCGGGGGGTCATGGCTACACCTTC
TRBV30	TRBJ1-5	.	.	CAWSVKGSWPQHF	TGTGCCTGGAGTGTAAAGGGCTCCTGGCCCCAGCATTTT
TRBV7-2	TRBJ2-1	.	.	CASVSYNEQFF	TGTGCCAGCGTCTCCTACAATGAGCAGTTCTTC
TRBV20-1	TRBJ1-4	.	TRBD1	CSASQRTGGSTNEKLFF	TGCAGTGCTAGTCAGCGGACAGGGGGCTCAACTAATGAAAAACTGTTTTTT